Below are 10 T cell receptor beta chains sequenced from a single sample in a study of post-analysis software for immune sequencing data. Study-wide findings and caveats: Four or five TRBV segments were significantly more frequent in patients than in controls. TRBV5-6, TRBV5-1 and TRBV20-1 were among these segments.

Their antigen targets remain unknown. The TCR beta cDNA libraries contained unique molecular identifiers. TCRdb fed the PCR reads into MiXCR, producing one record per CDR3 protein. The sample holds some 700,000 distinct CDR3 sequences, approximately 60% seen once. The sample was blood. These receptors were obtained from a girl aged 2 to 10 with multiple sclerosis.

V usage is TRBV4-1 and J usage is TRBJ2-3, with D hard to call. The germline gives CDR1 MGHRA, CDR2 YSYEKL. The CDR3 loop spans 15 amino acids. The V end was cut by 2 bases, the J end by 8 bases, with 17 bases between. The CDR3: CASSQHGVDRPTQYF. In DNA, the CDR3 is TGCGCCAGCAGCCAACATGGGGTAGATCGGCCTACGCAGTATTTT.

This clonotype was detected a few times. The rearrangement joins TRBV5-1 to TRBJ2-5; 12 bases map to TRBD2. Trimming removed 6 bases from V and 2 bases from J; junction bases left unmatched: 8. In germline, CDR1 is SGHRS, CDR2 YFSETQ. The CDR3 spans 16 residues. CDR3 protein: CASTPRLAGEQETQYF. As DNA, the CDR3 is TGCGCCAGCACCCCCCGACTAGCGGGGGAACAAGAGACCCAGTACTTC. Together with reference TRBV5-1 and TRBJ2-5, the CDR3 gives the full variable domain: KAGVTQTPRYLIKTRGQQVTLSCSPISGHRSVSWYQQTPGQGLQFLFEYFSETQRNKGNFPGRFSGRQFSNSRSEMNVSTLELGDSALYLCASTPRLAGEQETQYFGPGTRLLVL.

The genes are TRBV7-2 and TRBJ2-1; the D is unclear. The CDR3 is 13 amino acids. CDR1 and CDR2 (germline): SGHTA, FQGNSA. V lost 2 bases and J lost 5, with 7 bases in between. CDR3 sequence reads: CASSLLGDNEQFF. In DNA, the CDR3 is TGTGCCAGCAGCTTATTAGGTGACAATGAGCAGTTCTTC. Full variable domain (remainder filled in from reference TRBV7-2 and TRBJ2-1): GAGVSQSPSNKVTEKGKDVELRCDPISGHTALYWYRQSLGQGLEFLIYFQGNSAPDKSGLPSDRFSAERTGGSVSTLTIQRTQQEDSAVYLCASSLLGDNEQFFGPGTRLTVL.

This clonotype has only a few counts. This CDR3 reads CSARASAGSGEDNEQFF. CDR3 DNA sequence: TGCAGTGCTAGAGCCTCGGCGGGTAGCGGGGAAGACAATGAGCAGTTCTTC. This chain joins TRBV20-1 and TRBJ2-1; TRBD2 matches at 8 bases. This CDR3 has 17 amino acids. The junction had 13 bases not matched to a gene; V was cut back by 1 base and J by 5 bases. The germline CDR1 and CDR2 sequences are DFQATT and SNEGSKA (reference sequence).

The chain has TRBV5-5 and TRBJ2-7, with 8 bases lining up with TRBD1. The CDR3 spans 15 residues. CDR1 and CDR2 (germline): SGHKS, YYEKEE (reference sequence). V was clipped by 6 bases and J by 2 bases; unmatched bases: 10. The CDR3 bases are TGTGCCAGCAAACTGTCCGGGACAGGTACCTACGAGCAGTACTTC. It codes for CASKLSGTGTYEQYF. Drawing the rest from reference TRBV5-5 and TRBJ2-7, the complete variable domain is DAGVTQSPTHLIKTRGQQVTLRCSPISGHKSVSWYQQVLGQGPQFIFQYYEKEERGRGNFPDRFSARQFPNYSSELNVNALLLGDSALYLCASKLSGTGTYEQYFGPGTRLTVT.

This clonotype was seen more than once but under ten times. The V gene is TRBV27, the J gene TRBJ1-4; possible D gene TRBD1, 6 bases. The germline CDR1 and CDR2 sequences are MNHEY and SMNVEV (reference sequence). The CDR3 runs 16 residues. Trimming removed 6 bases at V and 1 base at J, with 15 bases between. The CDR3 region is CASRGGAGGTNEKLFF. The CDR3 region has the DNA TGTGCCAGCAGGGGGGGCGCCGGTGGAACTAATGAAAAACTGTTTTTT. Supplemented by reference TRBV27 and TRBJ1-4, the full variable domain reads EAQVTQNPRYLITVTGKKLTVTCSQNMNHEYMSWYRQDPGLGLRQIYYSMNVEVTDKGDVPEGYKVSRKEKRNFPLILESPSPNQTSLYFCASRGGAGGTNEKLFFGSGTQLSVL.

Note on this clonotype: The junction does not match germline at one end; this may be a read error. This chain connects TRBV15 to TRBJ2-5; the match to TRBD2 covers 10 bases. From germline, CDR1 is LNHNV and CDR2 YYDKDF (reference sequence). This CDR3 has 16 residues. CDR3 amino acids: CATSRGTAGGGETRYF. DNA of the CDR3: TGTGCCACCAGCAGAGGCACAGCGGGGGGGGGAGAGACCCGGTACTTC. Full variable domain (outside the CDR3, taken from reference TRBV15 and TRBJ2-5): DAMVIQNPRYQVTQFGKPVTLSCSQTLNHNVMYWYQQKSSQAPKLLFHYYDKDFNNEADTPDNFQSRRPNTSFCFLDIRSPGLGDTAMYLCATSRGTAGGGETRYFGPGTRLLVL.

This chain joins TRBV7-6 and TRBJ2-1; 10 bases match TRBD2. Trimming at V came to 5 bases and at J to 6 bases, leaving 13 bases not matched to a gene. Germline CDR1 is SGHVS and CDR2 is FNYEAQ. This CDR3 comprises 17 residues. The CDR3 DNA is TGTGCCAGCAGCCCCGGACTAGCGGCCTCCCCCTGCAATGAGCAGTTCTTC. It yields the protein CASSPGLAASPCNEQFF.

The gene calls are TRBV7-8 and TRBJ1-2, with unresolved D. The germline CDR1 and CDR2 sequences are SGHVS and FQNEAQ. The CDR3 extends over 15 amino acids. Trimming shortened V by 1 base and J by 4 bases, and 13 bases separated the two germline ends. The CDR3 spells CASSLGLGRSYGYTF. The CDR3 DNA reads TGTGCCAGCAGCTTAGGCTTAGGGAGAAGCTATGGCTACACCTTC.

The rearrangement joins TRBV6-4 to TRBJ2-1, with D possibly matching TRBD2 (6 bases). The CDR3 is 15 residues long. The germline V and J ends were trimmed by 1 base and 7 bases, with 14 bases remaining between them. The germline V gene has CDR1 MRHNA and CDR2 SNTAGT. In nucleotides, the CDR3 is TGTGCCAGCAGTGACTTACCCAGGAGGGTGAATGAGCAGTTCTTC. Encoded protein: CASSDLPRRVNEQFF.